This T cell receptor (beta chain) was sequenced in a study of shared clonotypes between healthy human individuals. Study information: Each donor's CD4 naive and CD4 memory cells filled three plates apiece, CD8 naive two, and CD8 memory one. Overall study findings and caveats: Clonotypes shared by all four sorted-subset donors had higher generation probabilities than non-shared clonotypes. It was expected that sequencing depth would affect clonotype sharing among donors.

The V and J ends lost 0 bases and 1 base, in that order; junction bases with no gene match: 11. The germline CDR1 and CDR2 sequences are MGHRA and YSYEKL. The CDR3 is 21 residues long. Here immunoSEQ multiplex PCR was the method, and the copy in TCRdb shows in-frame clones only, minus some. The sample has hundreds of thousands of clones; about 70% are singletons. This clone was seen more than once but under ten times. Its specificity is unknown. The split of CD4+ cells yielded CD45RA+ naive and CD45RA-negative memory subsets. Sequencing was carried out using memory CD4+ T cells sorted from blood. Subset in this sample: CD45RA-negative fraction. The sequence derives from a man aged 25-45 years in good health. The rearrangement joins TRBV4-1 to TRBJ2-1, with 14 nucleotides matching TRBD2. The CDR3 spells CASSQDRGLAGEQISYNEQFF. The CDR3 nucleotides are TGCGCCAGCAGCCAAGATAGGGGACTAGCGGGAGAACAAATTTCCTACAATGAGCAGTTCTTC.